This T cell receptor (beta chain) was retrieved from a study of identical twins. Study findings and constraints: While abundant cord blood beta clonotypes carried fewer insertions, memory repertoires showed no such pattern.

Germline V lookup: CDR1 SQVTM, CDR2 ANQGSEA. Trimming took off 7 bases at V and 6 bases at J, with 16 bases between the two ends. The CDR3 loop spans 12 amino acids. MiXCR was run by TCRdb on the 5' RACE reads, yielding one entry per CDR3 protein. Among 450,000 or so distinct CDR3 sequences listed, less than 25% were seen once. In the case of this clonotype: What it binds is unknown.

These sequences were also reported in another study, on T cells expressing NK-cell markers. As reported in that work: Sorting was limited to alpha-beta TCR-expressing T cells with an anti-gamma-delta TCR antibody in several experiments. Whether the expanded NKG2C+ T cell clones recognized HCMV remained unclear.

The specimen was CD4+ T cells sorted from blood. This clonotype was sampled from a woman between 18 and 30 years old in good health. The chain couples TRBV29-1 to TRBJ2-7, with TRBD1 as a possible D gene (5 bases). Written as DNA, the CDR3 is TGCAGCGCTGGGCAGGGCACTGCCGAGCAGTACTTC. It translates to CSAGQGTAEQYF.